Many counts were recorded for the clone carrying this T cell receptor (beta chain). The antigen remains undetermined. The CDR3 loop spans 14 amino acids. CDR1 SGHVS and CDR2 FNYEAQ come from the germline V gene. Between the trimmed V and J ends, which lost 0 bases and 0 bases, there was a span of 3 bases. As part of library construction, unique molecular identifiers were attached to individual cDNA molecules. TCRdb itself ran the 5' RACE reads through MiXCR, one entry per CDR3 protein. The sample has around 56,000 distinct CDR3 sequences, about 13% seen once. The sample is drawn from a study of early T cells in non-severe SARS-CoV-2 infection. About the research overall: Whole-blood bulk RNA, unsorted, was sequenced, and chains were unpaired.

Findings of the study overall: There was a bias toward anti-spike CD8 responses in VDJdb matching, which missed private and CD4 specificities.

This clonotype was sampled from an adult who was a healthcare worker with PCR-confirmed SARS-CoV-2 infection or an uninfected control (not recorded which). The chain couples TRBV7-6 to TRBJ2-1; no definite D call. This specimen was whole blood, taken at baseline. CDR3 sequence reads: CASSLAFSYNEQFF. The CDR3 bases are TGTGCCAGCAGCTTAGCGTTCTCCTACAATGAGCAGTTCTTC. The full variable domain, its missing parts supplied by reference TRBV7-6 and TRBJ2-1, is GAGVSQSPRYKVTKRGQDVALRCDPISGHVSLYWYRQALGQGPEFLTYFNYEAQQDKSGLPNDRFSAERPEGSISTLTIQRTEQRDSAMYRCASSLAFSYNEQFFGPGTRLTVL.